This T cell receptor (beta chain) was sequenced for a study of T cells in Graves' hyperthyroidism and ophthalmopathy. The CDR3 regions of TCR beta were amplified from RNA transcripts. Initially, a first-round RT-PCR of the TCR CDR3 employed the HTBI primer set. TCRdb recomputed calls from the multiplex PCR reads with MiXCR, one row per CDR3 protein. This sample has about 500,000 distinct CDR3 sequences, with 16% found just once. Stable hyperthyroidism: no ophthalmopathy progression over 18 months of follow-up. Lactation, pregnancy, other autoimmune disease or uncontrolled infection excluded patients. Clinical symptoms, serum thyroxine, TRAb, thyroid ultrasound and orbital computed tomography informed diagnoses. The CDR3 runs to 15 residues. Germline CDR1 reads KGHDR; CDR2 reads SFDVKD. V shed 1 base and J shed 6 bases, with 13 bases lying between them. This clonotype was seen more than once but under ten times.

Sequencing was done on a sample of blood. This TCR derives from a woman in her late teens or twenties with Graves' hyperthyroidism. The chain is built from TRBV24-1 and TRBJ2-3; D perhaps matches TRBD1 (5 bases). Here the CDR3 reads CATSDFSRAEDTQYF. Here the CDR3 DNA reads TGTGCCACCAGTGATTTTTCCAGGGCCGAGGATACGCAGTATTTT.